The clone carrying this TCR beta chain was seen once. The sample is drawn from a study of CD8+ T cells in alopecia areata. Alopecia areata patients gave lesional scalp punch biopsies and peripheral blood samples. PBMCs were stained for CD3, CD4 and CD8, and CD4+ and CD8+ T cells were sorted. The length of the CDR3 is 15 residues. V gave up 2 bases and J gave up 4 bases; unmatched junction bases: 5. CDR1 and CDR2 from the germline V gene are SGHTA and FQGNSA. RNA was isolated and reverse transcribed to cDNA, the sequencing template. The table came from immunoSEQ multiplex PCR; TCRdb's copy has only in-frame clones and leaves some out. The repertoire holds roughly 200,000 clones, with roughly 60% as singletons.

The sample here was CD4+ T cells sorted from blood, taken at week 0. The sequence came from a human donor with alopecia areata. The chain carries TRBV7-2 and TRBJ1-5; the match to TRBD1 covers 7 bases. The CDR3 protein is CASSLQGDRNQPQHF. The CDR3 DNA reads as TGTGCCAGCAGCTTACAGGGGGACAGAAATCAGCCCCAGCATTTT.